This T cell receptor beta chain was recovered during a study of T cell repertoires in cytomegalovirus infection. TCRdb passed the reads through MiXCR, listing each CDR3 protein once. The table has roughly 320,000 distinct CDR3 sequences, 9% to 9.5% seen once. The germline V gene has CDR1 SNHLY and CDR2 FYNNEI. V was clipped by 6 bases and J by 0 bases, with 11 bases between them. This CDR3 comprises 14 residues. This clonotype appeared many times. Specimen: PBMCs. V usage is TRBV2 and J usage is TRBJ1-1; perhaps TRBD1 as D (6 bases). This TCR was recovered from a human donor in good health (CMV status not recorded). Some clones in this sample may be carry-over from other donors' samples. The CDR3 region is CASRTDRLNTEAFF. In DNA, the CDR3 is TGTGCCAGCAGGACCGACAGGCTGAACACTGAAGCTTTCTTT.